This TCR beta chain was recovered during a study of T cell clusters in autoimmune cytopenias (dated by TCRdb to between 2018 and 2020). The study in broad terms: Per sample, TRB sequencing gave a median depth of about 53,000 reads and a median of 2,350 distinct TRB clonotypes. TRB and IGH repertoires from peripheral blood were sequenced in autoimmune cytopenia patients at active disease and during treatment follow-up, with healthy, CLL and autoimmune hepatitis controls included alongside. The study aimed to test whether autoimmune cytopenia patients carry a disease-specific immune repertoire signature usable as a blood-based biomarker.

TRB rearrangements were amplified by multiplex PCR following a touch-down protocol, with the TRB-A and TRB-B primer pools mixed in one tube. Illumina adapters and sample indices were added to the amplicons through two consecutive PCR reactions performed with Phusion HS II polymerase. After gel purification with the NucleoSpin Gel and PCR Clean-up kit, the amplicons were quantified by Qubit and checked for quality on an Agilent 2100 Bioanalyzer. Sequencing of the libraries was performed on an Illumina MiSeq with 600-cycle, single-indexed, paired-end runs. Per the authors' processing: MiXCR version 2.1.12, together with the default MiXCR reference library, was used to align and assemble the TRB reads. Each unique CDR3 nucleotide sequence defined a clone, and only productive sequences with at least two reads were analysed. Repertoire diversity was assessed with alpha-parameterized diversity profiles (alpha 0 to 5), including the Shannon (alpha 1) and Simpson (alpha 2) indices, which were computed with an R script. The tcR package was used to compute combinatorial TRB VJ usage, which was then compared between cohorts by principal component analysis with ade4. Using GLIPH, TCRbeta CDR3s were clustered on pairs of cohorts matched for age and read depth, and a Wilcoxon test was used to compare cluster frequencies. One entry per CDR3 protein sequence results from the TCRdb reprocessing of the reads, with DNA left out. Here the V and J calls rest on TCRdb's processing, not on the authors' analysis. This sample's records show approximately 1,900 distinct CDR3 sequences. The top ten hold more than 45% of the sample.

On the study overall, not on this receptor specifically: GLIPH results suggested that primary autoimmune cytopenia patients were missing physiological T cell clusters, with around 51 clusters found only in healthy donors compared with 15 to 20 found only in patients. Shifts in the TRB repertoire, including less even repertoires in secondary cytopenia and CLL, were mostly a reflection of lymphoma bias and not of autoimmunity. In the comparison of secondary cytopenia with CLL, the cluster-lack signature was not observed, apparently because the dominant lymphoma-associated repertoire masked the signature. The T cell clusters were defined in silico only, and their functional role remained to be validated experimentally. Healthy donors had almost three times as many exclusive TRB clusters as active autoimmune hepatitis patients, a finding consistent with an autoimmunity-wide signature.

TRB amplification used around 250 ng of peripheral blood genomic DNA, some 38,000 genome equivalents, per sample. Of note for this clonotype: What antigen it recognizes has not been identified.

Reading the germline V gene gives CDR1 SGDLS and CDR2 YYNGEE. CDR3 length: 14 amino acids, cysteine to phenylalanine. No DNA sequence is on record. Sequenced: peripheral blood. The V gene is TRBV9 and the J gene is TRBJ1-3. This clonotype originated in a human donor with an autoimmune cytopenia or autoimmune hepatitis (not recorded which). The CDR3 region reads CASSALSVSDTIYF.